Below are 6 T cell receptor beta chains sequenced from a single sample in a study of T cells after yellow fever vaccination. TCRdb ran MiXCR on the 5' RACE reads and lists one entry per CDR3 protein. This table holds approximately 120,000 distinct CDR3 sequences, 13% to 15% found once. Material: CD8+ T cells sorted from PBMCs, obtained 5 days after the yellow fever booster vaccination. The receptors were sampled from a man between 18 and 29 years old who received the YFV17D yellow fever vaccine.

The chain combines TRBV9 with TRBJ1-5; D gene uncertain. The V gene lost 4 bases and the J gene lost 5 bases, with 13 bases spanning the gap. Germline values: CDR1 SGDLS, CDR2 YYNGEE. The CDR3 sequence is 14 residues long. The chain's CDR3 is CASSSVEWDQPQHF. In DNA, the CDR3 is TGTGCCAGCAGCTCGGTAGAGTGGGATCAGCCCCAGCATTTT.

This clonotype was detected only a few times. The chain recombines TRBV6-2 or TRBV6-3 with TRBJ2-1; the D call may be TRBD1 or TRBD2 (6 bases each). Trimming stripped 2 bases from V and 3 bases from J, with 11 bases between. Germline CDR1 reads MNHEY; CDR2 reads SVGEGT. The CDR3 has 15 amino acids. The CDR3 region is CASSYEEGGYNEQFF. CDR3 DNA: TGTGCCAGCAGTTACGAGGAGGGGGGCTACAATGAGCAGTTCTTC.

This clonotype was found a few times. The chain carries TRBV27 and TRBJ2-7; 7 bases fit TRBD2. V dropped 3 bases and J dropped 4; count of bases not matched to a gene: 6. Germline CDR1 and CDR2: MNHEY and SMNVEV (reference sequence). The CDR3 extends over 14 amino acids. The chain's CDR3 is CASSFAGELYEQYF. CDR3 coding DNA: TGTGCCAGCAGTTTCGCGGGGGAGTTATACGAGCAGTACTTC.

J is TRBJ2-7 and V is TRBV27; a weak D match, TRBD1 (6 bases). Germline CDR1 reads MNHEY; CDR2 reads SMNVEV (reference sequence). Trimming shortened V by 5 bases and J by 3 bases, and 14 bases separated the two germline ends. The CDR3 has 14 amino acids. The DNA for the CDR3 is TGTGCCAGCAGTCCAAAGCCGGACAGCTACGAGCAGTACGTC. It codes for CASSPKPDSYEQYV.

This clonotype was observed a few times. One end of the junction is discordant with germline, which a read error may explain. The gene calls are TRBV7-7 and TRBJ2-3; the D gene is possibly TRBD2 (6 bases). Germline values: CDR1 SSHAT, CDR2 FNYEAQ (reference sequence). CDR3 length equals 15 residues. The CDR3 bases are TGTGCTAGCAGCCCGTTTGGCGGGGGCACAGATACGCAGTATTTT. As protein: CASSPFGGGTDTQYF. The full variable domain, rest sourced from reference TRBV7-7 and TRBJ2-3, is GAGVSQSPRYKVTKRGQDVTLRCDPISSHATLYWYQQALGQGPEFLTYFNYEAQPDKSGLPSDRFSAERPEGSISTLTIQRTEQRDSAMYRCASSPFGGGTDTQYFGPGTRLTVL.

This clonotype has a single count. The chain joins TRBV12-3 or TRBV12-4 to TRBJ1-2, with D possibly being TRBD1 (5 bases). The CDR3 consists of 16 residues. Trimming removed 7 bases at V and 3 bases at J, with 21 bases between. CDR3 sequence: CASNYRMDPRDYGYTF. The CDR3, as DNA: TGTGCCAGCAATTACCGAATGGACCCCAGGGACTATGGCTACACCTTC.